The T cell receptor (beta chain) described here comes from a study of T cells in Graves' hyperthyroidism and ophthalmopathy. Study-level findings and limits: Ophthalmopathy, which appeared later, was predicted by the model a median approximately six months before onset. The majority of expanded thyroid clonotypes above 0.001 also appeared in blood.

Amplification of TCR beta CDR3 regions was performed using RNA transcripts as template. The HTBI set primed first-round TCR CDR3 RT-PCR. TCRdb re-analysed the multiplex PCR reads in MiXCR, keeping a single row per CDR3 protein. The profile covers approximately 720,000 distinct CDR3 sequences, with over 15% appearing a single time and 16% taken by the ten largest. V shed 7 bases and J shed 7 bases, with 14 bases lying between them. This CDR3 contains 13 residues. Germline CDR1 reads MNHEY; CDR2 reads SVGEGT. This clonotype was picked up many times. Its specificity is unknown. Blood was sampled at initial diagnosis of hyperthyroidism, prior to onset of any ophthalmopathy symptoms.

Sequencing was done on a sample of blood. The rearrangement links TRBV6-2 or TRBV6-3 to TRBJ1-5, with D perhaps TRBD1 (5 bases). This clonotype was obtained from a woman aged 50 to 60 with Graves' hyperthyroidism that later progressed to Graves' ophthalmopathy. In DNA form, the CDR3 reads TGTGCCAGCACGAGGGGAGGAGGGCAGCCCCAGCATTTT. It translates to CASTRGGGQPQHF.